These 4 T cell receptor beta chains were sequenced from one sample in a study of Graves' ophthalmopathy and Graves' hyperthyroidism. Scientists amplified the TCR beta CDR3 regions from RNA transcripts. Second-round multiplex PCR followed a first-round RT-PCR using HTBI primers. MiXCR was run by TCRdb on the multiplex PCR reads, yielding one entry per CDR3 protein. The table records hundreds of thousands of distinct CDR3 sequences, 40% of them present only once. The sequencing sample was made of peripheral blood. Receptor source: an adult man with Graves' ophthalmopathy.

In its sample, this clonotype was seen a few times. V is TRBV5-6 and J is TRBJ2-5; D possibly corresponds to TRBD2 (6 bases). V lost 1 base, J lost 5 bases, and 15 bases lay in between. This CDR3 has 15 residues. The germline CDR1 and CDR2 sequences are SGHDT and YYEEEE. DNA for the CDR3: TGTGCCAGCAGCTTGCCTCGACTAGTGAGGGAGACCCAGTACTTC. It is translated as CASSLPRLVRETQYF.

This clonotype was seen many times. This CDR3 is CSVVNAGVRETQYF. CDR3 nucleotide sequence: TGCAGCGTTGTGAACGCGGGAGTGCGGGAGACCCAGTACTTC. J is TRBJ2-5 and V is TRBV29-1; 7 bases match TRBD2. The CDR3 consists of 14 residues. Trimming took 4 bases from V and 5 from J; bases not matched to a gene: 10. Germline values: CDR1 SQVTM, CDR2 ANQGSEA.

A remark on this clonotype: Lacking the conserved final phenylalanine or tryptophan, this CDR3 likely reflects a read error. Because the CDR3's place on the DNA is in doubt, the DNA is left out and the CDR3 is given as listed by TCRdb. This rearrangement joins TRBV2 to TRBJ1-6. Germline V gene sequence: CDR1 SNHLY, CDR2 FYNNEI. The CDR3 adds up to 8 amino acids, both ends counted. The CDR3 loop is CASSEGPK.

The CDR3 protein is CASKTTGELFF. CDR3 DNA sequence: TGTGCCAGCAAGACCACCGGGGAGCTGTTTTTT. The genes are TRBV7-9 and TRBJ2-2; D gene unclear. V was pared by 7 bases and J by 4 bases, with 4 bases between. Germline CDR1 and CDR2: SEHNR and FQNEAQ (reference sequence). The CDR3 is 11 residues long.